This TCR beta chain originates from a study of type 1 and type 2 diabetes patients. This clonotype appeared a few times. Its matching antigen is unknown. Study findings and constraints: Between type 2 diabetes and control samples, V and J usage averaged approximately 0.97 correlation. Type 2 diabetes patients had few highly-expanded CD4+ clones, median one.

The CDR3 spans 14 residues. Deletions cut 3 bases from V and 2 bases from J, with 10 bases between. Germline-derived CDR1 and CDR2 are LNHDA and SQIVND (reference sequence). Genomic DNA was the PCR template. Multiplex PCR with 30 forward and 13 reverse primers amplified the TCR beta CDR3. Via MiXCR, TCRdb re-called the multiplex PCR reads, giving one row per CDR3 protein. Of 280,000 or so distinct CDR3 sequences in the sample, over 45% were seen once. Peripheral blood, ten milliliters per participant, was collected. The sample taken for sequencing was peripheral blood mononuclear cells (PBMCs). This clonotype originated in a man aged 18 to 30 with type 2 diabetes. The V and J genes are TRBV19 and TRBJ2-5; D perhaps matches TRBD1 (6 bases). This CDR3 reads CASSIGTLQETQYF. The CDR3 region has the DNA TGTGCCAGTAGTATCGGGACACTTCAAGAGACCCAGTACTTC.